A selection of T cell receptor beta chains follows, all from one sample in a study of neurological immune-mediated disorders. TCRdb redid the calling of the 5' RACE reads with MiXCR, one entry per CDR3 protein. The sample lists tens of thousands of distinct CDR3 sequences; under 6.5% were seen once. The sample comprised CD4+ T cells from blood. Receptors were obtained from a woman in her 50s in good health. Each CDR3 is given with its conserved first and last residue. D genes are given only for firm matches. Clone sizes are given selectively: once, few, many, or a class where the clone is expanded.

many	.	TRBV7-2	TRBJ1-6	TGTGCCAGCAGCTTAAATCGCTCACCCCTCCACTTT	CASSLNRSPLHF
many	.	TRBV19	TRBJ1-5	TGTGCCAGTAGTATTGTCGGCAGACAAGAACAGCCCCAGCATTTT	CASSIVGRQEQPQHF
many	.	TRBV20-1	TRBJ1-3	TGCAGTGCTAGAGATTTAAGGGCATATACTGGAAACACCATATATTTT	CSARDLRAYTGNTIYF
many	.	TRBV3-1	TRBJ2-3	TGTGCCAGCAGCCAAGTGGACGGGGGTACGCAGTATTTT	CASSQVDGGTQYF
many	.	TRBV5-1	TRBJ1-1	TGCGCCAGCAGCTCACATCCCGGACGGAACACTGAAGCTTTCTTT	CASSSHPGRNTEAFF
many	TRBD2	TRBV5-6	TRBJ2-1	TGTGCCAGCAGCCCGCTCAGGACTAGCGGGAAAGGCAATGAGCAGTTCTTC	CASSPLRTSGKGNEQFF
many	.	TRBV6-1	TRBJ2-6	TGTGCCAGCACTTTACAGGGAACCCATGGAGGGGCCAACGTCCTGACTTTC	CASTLQGTHGGANVLTF
many	TRBD1	TRBV7-9	TRBJ1-6	TGTGCCAGCAGCCCTGACAGGGAGGCCGGGTCCTATAATTCACCCCTCCACTTT	CASSPDREAGSYNSPLHF
many	.	TRBV20-1	TRBJ1-1	TGCAGTGCTGTGGGGGGGCTTGCCACTGAAGCTTTCTTT	CSAVGGLATEAFF
many	.	TRBV5-6	TRBJ2-2	TGTGCCAGCAGCTTGCTTTGGCAGGGGCAGCGGTTCGGGGAGCTGTTTTTT	CASSLLWQGQRFGELFF
many	.	TRBV10-3	TRBJ2-7	TGTGCCATCAGTGGGGTTGGAAGGCCCTACGAGCAGTACTTC	CAISGVGRPYEQYF
medium-sized	TRBD2	TRBV20-1	TRBJ2-1	TGCAGTGGACCTGCAGCGGGAGGGGGTAACAATGAGCAGTTCTTC	CSGPAAGGGNNEQFF
many	.	TRBV20-1	TRBJ2-1	TGCAGTGCTAGTAAGGGGTGGGGGCTTACCTTCAATGAGCAGTTCTTC	CSASKGWGLTFNEQFF
many	.	TRBV20-1	TRBJ2-4	TGCAGTGCTAGAGTGCCGGGGAGGAGAAACATTCAGTACTTC	CSARVPGRRNIQYF
many	.	TRBV12-3/TRBV12-4	TRBJ1-1	TGTGCCAGCAGCCAGGACGGGACCAACACTGAAGCTTTCTTT	CASSQDGTNTEAFF
many	TRBD2	TRBV5-1	TRBJ2-1	TGCGCCAGCAGCCTCAGCGGGGGGGGTTACAATGAGCAGTTCTTC	CASSLSGGGYNEQFF
many	.	TRBV19	TRBJ2-3	TGTGCCAGTAGTAACCAACTCACAGATACGCAGTATTTT	CASSNQLTDTQYF
many	TRBD1	TRBV20-1	TRBJ1-1	TGCAGTGCTAGACCGACAGGGGGGCAGAACACTGAAGCTTTCTTT	CSARPTGGQNTEAFF
many	TRBD2	TRBV10-2	TRBJ2-5	TGCGCCAGCAGTTACGGGGGACTAGCAGGGGATCCCCAGTACTTC	CASSYGGLAGDPQYF
medium-sized	.	TRBV29-1	TRBJ2-1	TGCAGCGGGGCCGCAACTCGAAACACCTACAATGAGCAGTTCTTC	CSGAATRNTYNEQFF
many	.	TRBV20-1	TRBJ2-6	TGCAGTGCTAGATCAGACAGCTCTGGGGCCAACGTCCTGACTTTC	CSARSDSSGANVLTF
many	.	TRBV5-5	TRBJ2-4	TGTGCCAGCAGCTTGGAGACACCGGGAAGAGTTCAGTACTTC	CASSLETPGRVQYF
many	.	TRBV5-8	TRBJ1-5	TGTGCCAGCAGCCGGACGGAGAATAATCAGCCCCAGCATTTT	CASSRTENNQPQHF
many	.	TRBV9	TRBJ1-3	TGTGCCAGCAGCGTAATGGAGGGAGCAGGAAACACCATATATTTT	CASSVMEGAGNTIYF
many	.	TRBV18	TRBJ1-1	TGTGCCAGCTCACCAACAAAACAGGGGAACACTGAAGCTTTCTTT	CASSPTKQGNTEAFF
many	TRBD2	TRBV24-1	TRBJ2-1	TGTGCCACCAGTGATCGACTAGCGGGTAGGACGGGGACCTACAATGAGCAGTTCTTC	CATSDRLAGRTGTYNEQFF
many	TRBD2	TRBV6-6	TRBJ2-7	TGTGCCAGCAGTTATAGCGGGGGCTACTCCTACGAGCAGTACTTC	CASSYSGGYSYEQYF
many	.	TRBV18	TRBJ2-4	TGTGCCAGCTCACCACTTGACAGTGCTAAAATGGGCATTCAGTACTTC	CASSPLDSAKMGIQYF
many	TRBD1	TRBV6-1	TRBJ1-6	TGTGCCAGCAGTGAAGGTCGGGGACAGGGGGCTCTAAAGAATTCACCCCTCCACTTT	CASSEGRGQGALKNSPLHF
many	.	TRBV20-1	TRBJ1-5	TGCAGTGCTAGAGGGGATCGGACCCAGCCCCAGCATTTT	CSARGDRTQPQHF
many	TRBD1	TRBV7-9	TRBJ1-1	TGTGCCAGCAGCTCCTACCAAGACAGGGGGACTGAAGCTTTCTTT	CASSSYQDRGTEAFF
many	.	TRBV5-5	TRBJ1-5	TGTGCCAGCAGCTTGCGGGACCAGCCCCAGCATTTT	CASSLRDQPQHF
many	.	TRBV14	TRBJ1-3	TGTGCCAGCAGCCGGGCAGGGGTAGCCGGAAACACCATATATTTT	CASSRAGVAGNTIYF
many	.	TRBV7-2	TRBJ2-1	TGTGCCAGCACCTTACTCGATGAGCAGTTCTTC	CASTLLDEQFF
many	TRBD1	TRBV5-1	TRBJ1-1	TGCGCCAGCAGCTCCAGGGGGGATGAAGCTTTCTTT	CASSSRGDEAFF
many	.	TRBV5-1	TRBJ2-3	TGCGCCAGCAGCTCCGCAGGGTACACAGATACGCAGTATTTT	CASSSAGYTDTQYF
many	.	TRBV9	TRBJ2-7	TGTGCCAGCAGCGTAGGAGGGGTCGGCTACGAGCAGTACTTC	CASSVGGVGYEQYF
many	.	TRBV7-2	TRBJ2-7	TGTGCCAGCAGCTTAATCGGCGAGCAGTACTTC	CASSLIGEQYF
many	.	TRBV5-6	TRBJ1-1	TGTGCCAGCAGCTTGCAGTTCGGGAGTGAAGCTTTCTTT	CASSLQFGSEAFF
many	.	TRBV20-1	TRBJ1-4	TGCAGTGTGGGGGTTTACGAAAAACTGTTTTTT	CSVGVYEKLFF
many	.	TRBV7-6	TRBJ2-7	TGTGCCAGCAGTGGACAGTTTTCGGGGGTTCATGTGCAGTACTTC	CASSGQFSGVHVQYF
medium-sized	.	TRBV5-6	TRBJ2-7	TGTGCCAGCAGCTTGACCGGGACCACCTACGAGCAGTACTTC	CASSLTGTTYEQYF
.	.	TRBV20-1	TRBJ1-5	TGCAGTGCTAGTGGAGGGGGTAATCAGCCCCAGCATTTT	CSASGGGNQPQHF
many	.	TRBV7-2	TRBJ1-5	TGTGCCAGCAGCGTAGACATCATGGCCAATCAGCCCCAGCATTTT	CASSVDIMANQPQHF
few	.	TRBV5-4	TRBJ2-1	TGTGCCAGCAGCCCTGGCGACCTCTCCTACAATGAGCAGTTCTTC	CASSPGDLSYNEQFF
many	.	TRBV3-1	TRBJ2-3	TGTGCCAGCAGCAATGGCCCGGCCTCAACAAATACGCAGTATTTT	CASSNGPASTNTQYF
many	TRBD1	TRBV7-9	TRBJ1-5	TGTGCCAGCAGCTTGTTACAGGGGACGAACAATCAGCCCCAGCATTTT	CASSLLQGTNNQPQHF
many	.	TRBV24-1	TRBJ1-5	TGTGCCACCAGTGACGAAACAGGAGGAAATCAGCCCCAGCATTTT	CATSDETGGNQPQHF
many	TRBD2	TRBV10-3	TRBJ2-3	TGTGCCATCGGTGGCGGGGGGAACACAGATACGCAGTATTTT	CAIGGGGNTDTQYF
many	.	TRBV29-1	TRBJ2-7	TGCAGCGTTGAAAGAGCCGAATACGAGCAGTACTTC	CSVERAEYEQYF
many	.	TRBV19	TRBJ1-1	TGTGCCAGTAGCTGGACATGGAACACTGAAGCTTTCTTT	CASSWTWNTEAFF
many	.	TRBV4-1	TRBJ2-3	TGCGCCAGCAGCCAAGAACAGATAGGCACAGATACGCAGTATTTT	CASSQEQIGTDTQYF
many	TRBD1	TRBV7-8	TRBJ2-5	TGTGCCAGCAGAAAACCCGGGACAGGGGCCCAAGAGACCCAGTACTTC	CASRKPGTGAQETQYF
many	.	TRBV29-1	TRBJ2-1	TGCAGCGTTCGGTCCGACTCTACACAGTTCTTC	CSVRSDSTQFF